This section outlines one TCR beta chain sequence together with its context. These data originate in a study of T-cell reconstitution after alpha-beta-depleted transplantation in children. Unique molecular identifiers were used in preparing the TCRbeta library. TCRdb re-analysed the PCR reads in MiXCR, keeping a single row per CDR3 protein. This sample has 200,000 to 250,000 distinct CDR3 sequences; around 9.6% occur once, and the top ten carry approximately 6.6%. The origin of this receptor is a human donor who donated a stem cell graft to a child with acute lymphoblastic leukemia. The sequences come from PBMCs from the stem cell graft donor, collected from the stem cell graft.

The DNA of the CDR3 is TGTGCCAGCAGTTTCATGGGCTCTGGGGCCAACGTCCTGACTTTC. Amino acids: CASSFMGSGANVLTF. The chain joins TRBV27 to TRBJ2-6; D not resolved. Trimming stripped 3 bases from V and 0 bases from J, with 6 bases between. There are 15 residues in the CDR3. Germline CDR1 MNHEY, CDR2 SMNVEV (reference sequence).